This T cell receptor (beta chain) is drawn from a study of T cells in Graves' hyperthyroidism and ophthalmopathy. Overall study: Peripheral blood was secured at the point of initial diagnosis, before any treatment.

This CDR3 is built from 15 residues. Germline CDR1 reads SGHVS; CDR2 reads FNYEAQ. V was cut by 6 bases and J by 4 bases, with 15 bases left in between. Overall study results and limits: Ophthalmopathy was distinguished from stable hyperthyroidism by 13 V-J signatures. The model predicted ophthalmopathy a median around 6 months before onset.

TCR beta CDR3 regions were amplified from RNA transcripts. HTBI primers were the set used in a first-round RT-PCR of the TCR CDR3. TCRdb redid the calling of the multiplex PCR reads with MiXCR, one entry per CDR3 protein. In the table there are 750,000 to 950,000 distinct CDR3 sequences, 35% to 40% of which are singletons. Comment on this clonotype: No antigen is known for it.

The TCR sequence derives from a man aged 18 to 35 with Graves' hyperthyroidism. Input material: blood. This rearrangement joins TRBV7-6 to TRBJ2-2; possibly TRBD1 for D (6 bases). The chain's CDR3 is CASRLGGQTTGELFF. CDR3 nucleotide sequence: TGTGCCAGCAGGCTTGGAGGACAGACCACCGGGGAGCTGTTTTTT.